This T cell receptor beta chain was sequenced during a study of neoadjuvant anti-PD-1 for oral cavity cancer. Only in-frame clones appear in the TCRdb table, and some are missing; sequencing was by immunoSEQ multiplex PCR. The profile shows approximately 15,000 clones, about 70% of them singletons. The CDR3 runs to 16 residues. Germline V gene lookup returns CDR1 SGDLS and CDR2 YYNGEE. Trimming cost V 4 bases and J 0 bases; bases outside gene matches: 8. The chain recombines TRBV9 with TRBJ1-1; TRBD1 matches at 8 bases. Material: PBMCs, obtained before nivolumab (anti-PD-1) treatment. The clonotype comes from a person between 35 and 79 years old with oral cavity squamous cell carcinoma. The CDR3 here is CASSKRTGTMNTEAFF. The CDR3 DNA sequence: TGTGCCAGCAGCAAGAGGACAGGGACCATGAACACTGAAGCTTTCTTT.